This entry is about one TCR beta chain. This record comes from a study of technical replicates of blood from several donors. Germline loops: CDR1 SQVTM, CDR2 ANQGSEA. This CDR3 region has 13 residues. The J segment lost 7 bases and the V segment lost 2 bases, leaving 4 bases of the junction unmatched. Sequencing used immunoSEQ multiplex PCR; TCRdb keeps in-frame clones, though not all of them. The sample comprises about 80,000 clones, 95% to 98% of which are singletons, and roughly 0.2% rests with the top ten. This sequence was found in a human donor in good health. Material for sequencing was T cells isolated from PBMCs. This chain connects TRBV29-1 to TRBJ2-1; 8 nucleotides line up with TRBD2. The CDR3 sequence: CSVETGGVNEQFF. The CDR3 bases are TGCAGCGTTGAAACGGGAGGGGTTAATGAGCAGTTCTTC.